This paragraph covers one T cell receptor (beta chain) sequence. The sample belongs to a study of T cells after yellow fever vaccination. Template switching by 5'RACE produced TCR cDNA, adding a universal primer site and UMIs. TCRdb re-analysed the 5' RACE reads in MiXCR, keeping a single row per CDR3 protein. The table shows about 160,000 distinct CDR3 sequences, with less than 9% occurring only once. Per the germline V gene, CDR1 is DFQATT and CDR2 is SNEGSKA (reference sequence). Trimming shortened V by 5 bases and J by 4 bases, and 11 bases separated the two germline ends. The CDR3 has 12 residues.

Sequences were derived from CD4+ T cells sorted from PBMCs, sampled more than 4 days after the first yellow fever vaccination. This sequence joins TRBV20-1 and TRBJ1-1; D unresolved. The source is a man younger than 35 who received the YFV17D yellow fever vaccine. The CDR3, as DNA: TGCAGTGCTCCCGTGTGGGGCACTGAAGCTTTCTTT. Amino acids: CSAPVWGTEAFF.